This T cell receptor (beta chain) emerged from a study of blood T cell repertoires in COVID-19. Looked up from germline, CDR1 is KGHSH and CDR2 is LQKENI. With 4 bases removed from V and 4 bases from J, the gap between germline ends came to 16 bases. This CDR3 contains 15 residues. Original processing notes: Amplification from reference gene primers served as the basis for estimated nucleated cell counts. Sequenced by immunoSEQ multiplex PCR; TCRdb stores in-frame clones only, minus some. The DNA was the basis for D and trimming; V, J and clone size are from that table. The sample contains over 150,000 clones, roughly 80% of which appear only once.

The J gene is TRBJ1-1, the V gene TRBV18; perhaps TRBD1 as D (5 bases). This receptor was taken from an older woman with acute or convalescent COVID-19. Material for sequencing was peripheral blood. The CDR3: CASSRTAGLGTEAFF. Written as DNA, the CDR3 is TGTGCCAGCTCACGTACCGCAGGGCTTGGCACTGAAGCTTTCTTT.